One and the same sample provided the 14 T cell receptor beta chains below, sequenced in a study of blood T cell repertoires in COVID-19. Some clones are missing from TCRdb's copy, which holds only in-frame ones; the method was immunoSEQ multiplex PCR. This sample has under 250,000 clones, with around nine tenths found just once. Material: peripheral blood. Source of these receptors: a man aged 45-60 years with COVID-19, enrolled during active disease.

The chain couples TRBV2 to TRBJ2-7, with D perhaps matching TRBD1 (5 bases). The V gene lost 4 bases and the J gene lost 3 bases, with 10 bases spanning the gap. There are 13 residues in the CDR3. From germline, CDR1 is SNHLY and CDR2 FYNNEI. CDR3 loop: CASSVMDIYEQYF. The DNA for the CDR3 is TGTGCCAGCAGTGTTATGGACATCTACGAGCAGTACTTC.

The CDR3 DNA reads TGTGCCAGCAGTTCCCCGGACAGGGGCACAGATACGCAGTATTTT. Protein: CASSSPDRGTDTQYF. This chain uses TRBV6-5 with TRBJ2-3; 8 positions match TRBD1. J gave up 1 base and V 4 bases, and 4 bases lay outside the gene matches. CDR3 length: 15 amino acids. CDR1 is MNHEY, CDR2 SVGAGI, per germline.

The CDR3 DNA reads TGTGCCAGCAGACCCGGACAGGGGATTAATTCACCCCTCCACTTT. Translation: CASRPGQGINSPLHF. The chain has TRBV2 and TRBJ1-6; 9 positions agree with TRBD1. The CDR3 contains 15 residues. Germline V gene sequence: CDR1 SNHLY, CDR2 FYNNEI. The junction had 6 bases not matched to a gene; V was cut back by 6 bases and J by 6 bases.

As concerns this clone: Relative to the germline gene, one junction end is altered; a read error may explain this. The chain joins TRBV9 to TRBJ2-5, with 9 bases lining up with TRBD2. Germline CDR1 reads SGDLS; CDR2 reads YYNGEE. The CDR3 loop spans 15 amino acids. As DNA, the CDR3 is TGCCCCCCCCGCGGCGGGGGGGGGCCCCAAGAGACCCAGTACTTC. Its translation is CPPRGGGGPQETQYF.

The gene calls are TRBV11-2 and TRBJ2-3, with 9 bases that match TRBD2. Looked up from germline, CDR1 is SGHAT and CDR2 is FQNNGV. The V and J ends lost 3 bases and 6 bases, in that order; junction bases with no gene match: 13. This CDR3 is built from 17 residues. The CDR3 sequence: CASSFLGGRAWLDTQYF. In DNA form, the CDR3 reads TGTGCCAGCAGCTTCCTTGGCGGGAGGGCGTGGTTGGATACGCAGTATTTT.

The V and J genes are TRBV7-2 and TRBJ2-7; TRBD2 aligns across 9 bases. Trimming cost V 5 bases and J 7 bases; bases outside gene matches: 18. The CDR3 sequence is 17 residues long. In germline, CDR1 is SGHTA, CDR2 FQGNSA. This chain's CDR3 is CASSQNLGGRVLREQYF. As DNA, the CDR3 is TGTGCCAGCAGCCAAAACCTCGGCGGGAGGGTTCTACGGGAGCAGTACTTC.

This clone appeared once. V usage is TRBV28 and J usage is TRBJ1-6, with D unresolved. CDR3 length: 15 residues. Germline V gene lookup returns CDR1 MDHEN and CDR2 SYDVKM. V was cut by 6 bases and J by 7 bases, with 16 bases left in between. The CDR3 spells CASRPEPYSNSPLHF. In nucleotides, the CDR3 is TGTGCCAGCAGACCCGAGCCCTACAGCAATTCACCCCTCCACTTT. The full variable domain, with the rest looked up from reference TRBV28 and TRBJ1-6, is DVKVTQSSRYLVKRTGEKVFLECVQDMDHENMFWYRQDPGLGLRLIYFSYDVKMKEKGDIPEGYSVSREKKERFSLILESASTNQTSMYLCASRPEPYSNSPLHFGNGTRLTVT.

The genes are TRBV29-1 and TRBJ2-7, with D maybe TRBD1 (6 bases). CDR1 and CDR2 from the germline V gene are SQVTM and ANQGSEA. CDR3 length equals 13 residues. Trimming stripped 6 bases from V and 6 bases from J, with 18 bases between. The CDR3 spells CSVGLGQMGEQYF. The CDR3 DNA reads TGCAGCGTGGGATTAGGACAGATGGGCGAGCAGTACTTC.

The rearrangement links TRBV10-1 to TRBJ2-1; possible D gene TRBD1, 5 bases. Trimming took 7 bases from V and 8 from J, leaving 15 bases between them. The CDR3 length is 13 residues. Germline V gene data show CDR1 as WNHNN and CDR2 as SYGVQD (reference sequence). CDR3 sequence (DNA): TGCGCCAGCACTCCCCTAGGGGTACATGAGCAGTTCTTC. This translates into CASTPLGVHEQFF.

This clone was observed a handful of times. The rearrangement links TRBV25-1 to TRBJ1-6; D not certain. The germline gives CDR1 MGHDK, CDR2 SYGVNS. V dropped 3 bases and J dropped 6 bases, with 12 bases sitting between them. The CDR3 length is 15 residues. The CDR3, as DNA: TGTGCCAGCAGTGATCCCAGGCAGCCTAATTCACCCCTCCACTTT. As protein: CASSDPRQPNSPLHF. Together with reference TRBV25-1 and TRBJ1-6, the CDR3 gives the full variable domain: EADIYQTPRYLVIGTGKKITLECSQTMGHDKMYWYQQDPGMELHLIHYSYGVNSTEKGDLSSESTVSRIRTEHFPLTLESARPSHTSQYLCASSDPRQPNSPLHFGNGTRLTVT.

This clone has just one count. The V and J genes are TRBV4-3 and TRBJ1-2, with D perhaps TRBD1 (5 bases). The germline CDR1 and CDR2 sequences are LGHNA and YSLEER. This CDR3 spans 14 amino acids. Trimming took 4 bases from V and 4 from J, leaving 13 bases between them. The CDR3 nucleotides are TGCGCCAGCAGCCCCGGGGGTTTCCTCTATGGCTACACCTTC. It yields the protein CASSPGGFLYGYTF.

This clone has only one observation. J is TRBJ2-3 and V is TRBV7-2; 16 nucleotides agree with TRBD2. The length of the CDR3 is 18 residues. Losses at the gene ends were 3 bases for V and 0 bases for J; bases not matched to a gene: 3. Germline V gene lookup returns CDR1 SGHTA and CDR2 FQGNSA. The CDR3 is CASSFGTSGGGSTDTQYF. Here the CDR3 DNA reads TGTGCCAGCAGCTTCGGGACTAGCGGGGGGGGGAGCACAGATACGCAGTATTTT.

The V call is TRBV3-1 (or the pseudogene TRBV3-2), the J call TRBJ2-1, with 8 bases matching TRBD1. V gave up 4 bases and J gave up 12 bases; unmatched junction bases: 26. The CDR3 runs 19 residues. CDR1 and CDR2 from the germline V gene are LGHDT and YNNKEL (reference sequence). CDR3 sequence reads: CASSPLTGDGGGATMRQFF. Here the CDR3 DNA reads TGTGCCAGCAGCCCTCTGACAGGGGACGGTGGCGGAGCGACAATGAGGCAGTTCTTC.

V and J are TRBV28 and TRBJ2-3; D is possibly TRBD2 (6 bases). Germline CDR1 and CDR2: MDHEN and SYDVKM. The V end was cut by 11 bases, the J end by 3 bases, with 12 bases between. This CDR3 contains 12 residues. The CDR3 nucleotides read TGTGCCCTCGGGGGTCCGACAGATACGCAGTATTTT. Amino acids: CALGGPTDTQYF. Supplemented by reference TRBV28 and TRBJ2-3, the full variable domain reads DVKVTQSSRYLVKRTGEKVFLECVQDMDHENMFWYRQDPGLGLRLIYFSYDVKMKEKGDIPEGYSVSREKKERFSLILESASTNQTSMYLCALGGPTDTQYFGPGTRLTVL.